This TCR beta chain was identified during a study of T cell responses to AZD1222 COVID-19 vaccine. General observations from the study: Repertoires were obtained only post-peak T cell response. Donors were mostly white British, more females; clonal diversity possibly underestimated. Seropositive status at baseline applied to only a handful of AZD1222 recipients. Spike-specific TCR breadth and depth both grew after two AZD1222 doses.

Remarks on this clone: Its specificity is unknown.

The germline CDR1 and CDR2 sequences are DFQATT and SNEGSKA (reference sequence). The CDR3 contains 12 residues. Trimming removed 3 bases from V and 7 bases from J, with 12 bases in between. Produced via immunoSEQ multiplex PCR; TCRdb's table is partial and in-frame only. The data hold 75,000 to 80,000 clones, with about three quarters observed a single time. The chain employs TRBV20-1 and TRBJ1-2, with D tentatively TRBD1 (5 bases). This TCR derives from an adult who received the MenACWY meningococcal vaccine as a control. The sequencing here drew on peripheral blood, taken 28 days after the second dose of the MenACWY control vaccine. The CDR3 region is CSASLGEGGYTF. CDR3 sequence (DNA): TGCAGTGCTAGTTTGGGGGAGGGTGGCTACACCTTC.